This entry features one T cell receptor (beta chain) sequence. Its antigen remains unknown. Baseline was the first blood sampling point, followed by cycle 4 day 1 and cycle 7 day 1. This record belongs to a study of OX40 agonist ivuxolimab in advanced cancers. This CDR3 has 14 residues. The V and J ends lost 6 bases and 2 bases respectively, with 11 bases between them. From germline, CDR1 is SGHAT and CDR2 FQNNGV. The method was immunoSEQ multiplex PCR; TCRdb's version includes in-frame clones alone and lacks a portion of them. In the table there are around 19,000 clones, roughly 80% of which are singletons. Study results and limitations: At 0.1 to 3.0 mg/kg and by week 6, CD4+ and CD8+ T cells in the blood had expanded clonally.

V and J are TRBV11-2 and TRBJ1-5; D is unclear. This TCR came from an adult with an advanced solid tumor such as melanoma, head and neck, liver or kidney cancer. This material consisted of CD4+ or CD8+ T cells sorted from blood, taken in a trial of the OX40 agonist ivuxolimab. The CDR3 DNA follows: TGTGCCAGCAGTAGACTCCCAGGCAATCAGCCCCAGCATTTT. It translates to CASSRLPGNQPQHF.